Below, 24 T cell receptor beta chains from the same sample are listed, as sequenced in a study of blood T cell repertoires in COVID-19. Only in-frame clones appear in the TCRdb table, and some are missing; sequencing was by immunoSEQ multiplex PCR. The sample lists around 86,000 clones; roughly 84% were seen once. Sequenced input: peripheral blood. These receptors all stem from a woman older than 75 with acute or convalescent COVID-19.

The CDR3 coding sequence is TGTGCCAGCAGCGGGACTAGCGGGAGGGAGACCCAGTACTTC. Translated, it gives CASSGTSGRETQYF. The chain has TRBV5-4 and TRBJ2-5; 15 positions agree with TRBD2. This CDR3 is built from 14 residues. Germline-derived CDR1 and CDR2 are SGHNT and YYREEE (reference sequence). V shed 4 bases, J shed 5 bases, and the junction held 0 bases outside the gene matches. Drawing the rest from reference TRBV5-4 and TRBJ2-5, the complete variable domain is ETGVTQSPTHLIKTRGQQVTLRCSSQSGHNTVSWYQQALGQGPQFIFQYYREEENGRGNFPPRFSGLQFPNYSSELNVNALELDDSALYLCASSGTSGRETQYFGPGTRLLVL.

The chain has TRBV9 and TRBJ2-5; D uncertain. Germline V gene sequence: CDR1 SGDLS, CDR2 YYNGEE. The length of the CDR3 is 13 residues. Between the trimmed V and J ends, which lost 2 bases and 5 bases, there was a span of 10 bases. The CDR3 sequence: CASSVNSDETQYF. CDR3 DNA sequence: TGTGCCAGCAGCGTCAACAGTGACGAGACCCAGTACTTC.

The chain recombines TRBV6-6 with TRBJ1-1; a possible D gene is TRBD1 (6 bases). The germline V gene encodes CDR1 MNHNY and CDR2 SVGAGI (reference sequence). The CDR3 length is 15 residues. V lost 2 bases and J 1 base, leaving 11 bases between the germline ends. CDR3 in amino acids: CASSYGGAGNTEAFF. CDR3 bases: TGTGCCAGCAGTTACGGGGGGGCGGGGAACACTGAAGCTTTCTTT.

This clone was counted only a few times. The V gene is TRBV4-3, the J gene TRBJ1-2, with 7 positions matching TRBD1. CDR1 LGHNA and CDR2 YSLEER come from the germline V gene. Losses at the gene ends were 1 base for V and 8 bases for J; bases not matched to a gene: 13. This CDR3 comprises 16 residues. The DNA of the CDR3 is TGCGCCAGCAGCCAAGGAGGCAGGGGGATTTCGAGCGGCTACACCTTC. Its translation is CASSQGGRGISSGYTF.

This clone was seen a few times. The chain is built from TRBV4-2 and TRBJ2-7; 7 nucleotides match TRBD1. The CDR3 loop spans 15 amino acids. V gave up 0 bases and J gave up 5 bases; unmatched junction bases: 7. CDR1 and CDR2 (germline): LGHNA, YNFKEQ. CDR3 DNA: TGTGCCAGCAGCCAAGAAAACAGGGGAACGAACGAGCAGTACTTC. Translated, it gives CASSQENRGTNEQYF.

This rearrangement joins TRBV7-3 to TRBJ2-3; 13 nucleotides agree with TRBD2. J lost 2 bases, V lost 6 bases, and 5 bases had no gene match. CDR1 and CDR2 from the germline V gene are SGHTA and FQGTGA. CDR3 length: 16 residues. Written as DNA, the CDR3 is TGTGCCAGCAGTTCCGGACTAGCGGGGGCCACAGATACGCAGTATTTT. It yields the protein CASSSGLAGATDTQYF.

CDR3 region: CSVAPSTGNTEAFF. CDR3 sequence (DNA): TGCAGCGTTGCACCGAGTACAGGTAACACTGAAGCTTTCTTT. This chain links TRBV29-1 with TRBJ1-1, with D possibly TRBD1 on 5 matching bases. V was shortened by 4 bases and J by 2 bases, with 14 bases between the two germline ends. Germline values: CDR1 SQVTM, CDR2 ANQGSEA. This CDR3 comprises 14 residues.

This chain links TRBV4-3 with TRBJ1-2, with a possible D match to TRBD1 (5 bases). Trimming left V 0 bases short and J 0 bases short, with 11 bases between. This CDR3 is built from 16 residues. Per the germline V gene, CDR1 is LGHNA and CDR2 is YSLEER. In DNA form, the CDR3 reads TGCGCCAGCAGCCAAGACAGGCGGGGGTCTAACTATGGCTACACCTTC. Its translation: CASSQDRRGSNYGYTF.

The CDR3: CASSLTKNTEAFF. The CDR3 DNA reads as TGTGCCAGCAGTTTAACAAAGAACACTGAAGCTTTCTTT. This rearrangement joins TRBV27 to TRBJ1-1; D is unresolved. The CDR3 loop spans 13 amino acids. Deletions cut 2 bases from V and 1 base from J, with 5 bases between. Germline CDR1 reads MNHEY; CDR2 reads SMNVEV (reference sequence).

The gene calls are TRBV3-1 (or the pseudogene TRBV3-2) and TRBJ2-3; 7 positions match TRBD2. The germline V gene encodes CDR1 LGHDT and CDR2 YNNKEL (reference sequence). This CDR3 is 16 amino acids long. V shed 0 bases, J shed 2 bases, and the junction held 5 bases outside the gene matches. CDR3 nucleotides: TGTGCCAGCAGCCAAGATATGGGGGGGACCACAGATACGCAGTATTTT. It yields the protein CASSQDMGGTTDTQYF.

The V gene is TRBV27, the J gene TRBJ1-5; perhaps TRBD1 as D (6 bases). This CDR3 has 13 amino acids. In germline, CDR1 is MNHEY, CDR2 SMNVEV (reference sequence). The V end was cut by 3 bases, the J end by 6 bases, with 9 bases between. CDR3 DNA: TGTGCCAGCAGTTTTACAGGGTTTCAGCCCCAGCATTTT. Protein: CASSFTGFQPQHF.

The chain carries TRBV7-9 and TRBJ1-1; D gene unclear. V was cut by 0 bases and J by 1 base, with 3 bases left in between. The length of the CDR3 is 13 residues. Germline V gene lookup returns CDR1 SEHNR and CDR2 FQNEAQ (reference sequence). The CDR3 nucleotides read TGTGCCAGCAGCTTAGCCGGGAACACTGAAGCTTTCTTT. Residues: CASSLAGNTEAFF.

The chain has TRBV9 and TRBJ1-1; tentatively, D is TRBD1 (6 bases). CDR3 length: 14 residues. Trimming took off 2 bases at V and 2 bases at J, with 10 bases between the two ends. Germline CDR1 and CDR2: SGDLS and YYNGEE. CDR3 bases: TGTGCCAGCAGCGTCCTGGGACAAAACACTGAAGCTTTCTTT. Amino acid sequence: CASSVLGQNTEAFF.

The rearrangement links TRBV19 to TRBJ1-2; the match to TRBD1 covers 10 bases. Trimming cost V 7 bases and J 3 bases; bases outside gene matches: 5. CDR1 and CDR2 from the germline V gene are LNHDA and SQIVND (reference sequence). The CDR3 totals 14 residues. CDR3 in amino acids: CASNPGTGDYGYTF. Here the CDR3 DNA reads TGTGCCAGTAACCCCGGGACAGGGGACTATGGCTACACCTTC.

This chain joins TRBV5-5 and TRBJ2-1; D ambiguous. Germline values: CDR1 SGHKS, CDR2 YYEKEE (reference sequence). The CDR3 has 15 amino acids. V lost 4 bases and J 1 base, leaving 12 bases between the germline ends. The CDR3 region is CASSAAVASYNEQFF. CDR3 in DNA: TGTGCCAGCAGCGCGGCGGTGGCTTCCTACAATGAGCAGTTCTTC. The complete variable domain, with remaining parts taken from reference TRBV5-5 and TRBJ2-1, reads DAGVTQSPTHLIKTRGQQVTLRCSPISGHKSVSWYQQVLGQGPQFIFQYYEKEERGRGNFPDRFSARQFPNYSSELNVNALLLGDSALYLCASSAAVASYNEQFFGPGTRLTVL.

J is TRBJ1-2 and V is TRBV19, with D maybe TRBD1 (6 bases). The CDR3 contains 14 residues. CDR1 and CDR2 from the germline V gene are LNHDA and SQIVND (reference sequence). Trimming removed 8 bases from V and 5 bases from J, with 18 bases in between. The CDR3 loop reads CASSQIQGIYGYTF. The CDR3 DNA reads TGTGCCAGTTCCCAGATTCAGGGGATTTATGGCTACACCTTC.

The chain employs TRBV30 and TRBJ1-3; D ambiguous. The CDR3 runs 15 residues. V lost 4 bases and J 3 bases, leaving 16 bases between the germline ends. CDR1 is GTSNPN and CDR2 is SVGIG in the germline V gene (reference sequence). CDR3 bases: TGTGCCTGGAAATACAAGCAGGCGAGTGGAAACACCATATATTTT. Residues: CAWKYKQASGNTIYF. Full variable domain (remainder filled in from reference TRBV30 and TRBJ1-3): SQTIHQWPATLVQPVGSPLSLECTVEGTSNPNLYWYRQAAGRGLQLLFYSVGIGQISSEVPQNLSASRPQDRQFILSSKKLLLSDSGFYLCAWKYKQASGNTIYFGEGSWLTVV.

The chain combines TRBV7-2 with TRBJ1-2; a weak D match, TRBD1 (5 bases). The V gene lost 1 base and the J gene lost 6 bases, with 9 bases spanning the gap. The CDR3 is 13 residues long. Germline CDR1 and CDR2: SGHTA and FQGNSA. CDR3 bases: TGTGCCAGCAGCTTAGGACAGACCAATGGCTACACCTTC. Its translation is CASSLGQTNGYTF.

The chain joins TRBV20-1 to TRBJ1-4, with 8 nucleotides matching TRBD1. Germline loops: CDR1 DFQATT, CDR2 SNEGSKA (reference sequence). The CDR3 totals 15 residues. V was pared by 3 bases and J by 9 bases, with 12 bases of the junction left unmatched. CDR3 loop: CSASWEQGARKKLFF. For the CDR3, the DNA is TGCAGTGCTAGTTGGGAGCAGGGGGCGCGTAAAAAACTGTTTTTT.

V gene TRBV12-3 or TRBV12-4 combines with J gene TRBJ1-1, with D tentatively TRBD1 (6 bases). This CDR3 contains 13 residues. V lost 6 bases, J lost 5 bases, and 13 bases lay in between. The CDR3: CASRIQGSTEAFF. The DNA of the CDR3 is TGTGCCAGCAGGATACAGGGTTCGACTGAAGCTTTCTTT.

V gene TRBV18 combines with J gene TRBJ2-1, with 8 bases matching TRBD2. The CDR3 sequence is 12 residues long. V was clipped by 4 bases and J by 13 bases; unmatched bases: 6. Germline CDR1 is KGHSH and CDR2 is LQKENI. In nucleotides, the CDR3 is TGTGCCAGCTCACTACAGCGGGAGTCCCAGTTCTTC. Protein: CASSLQRESQFF.

The genes are TRBV6-6 and TRBJ2-1; 9 bases line up with TRBD1. Germline V gene data show CDR1 as MNHNY and CDR2 as SVGAGI (reference sequence). This CDR3 is 13 amino acids long. V was clipped by 6 bases and J by 7 bases; unmatched bases: 4. The CDR3 DNA reads as TGTGCCAGCAGGGAGACAGGGGGAAATGAGCAGTTCTTC. It encodes CASRETGGNEQFF.

The V gene is TRBV5-5, the J gene TRBJ1-1; TRBD1 matches at 7 bases. This CDR3 comprises 14 residues. J lost 1 base, V lost 2 bases, and 2 bases had no gene match. CDR1 SGHKS and CDR2 YYEKEE come from the germline V gene (reference sequence). The CDR3 protein is CASSFPGGNTEAFF. The DNA for the CDR3 is TGTGCCAGCAGCTTCCCAGGGGGGAACACTGAAGCTTTCTTT.

The CDR3 loop is CASSLVRDRGRWEQYF. The CDR3 nucleotides read TGTGCCAGCAGCTTAGTCCGGGACAGGGGGCGCTGGGAGCAGTACTTC. The chain carries TRBV7-2 and TRBJ2-7; 12 nucleotides align to TRBD1. CDR1 and CDR2 (germline): SGHTA, FQGNSA. The CDR3 is 16 amino acids. V lost 1 base and J lost 7; bases outside the gene matches: 8.